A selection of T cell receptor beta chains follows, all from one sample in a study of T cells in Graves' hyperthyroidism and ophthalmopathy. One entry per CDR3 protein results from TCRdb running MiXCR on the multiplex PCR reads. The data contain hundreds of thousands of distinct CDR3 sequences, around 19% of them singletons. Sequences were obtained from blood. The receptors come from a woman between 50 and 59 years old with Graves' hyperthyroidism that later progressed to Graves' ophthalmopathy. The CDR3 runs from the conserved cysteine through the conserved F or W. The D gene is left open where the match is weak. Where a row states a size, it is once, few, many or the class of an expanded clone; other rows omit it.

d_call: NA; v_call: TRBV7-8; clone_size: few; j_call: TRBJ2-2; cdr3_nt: TGTGCCAGCAGCCACCTACGAGGGGGCACCGGGGAGCTGTTTTTT; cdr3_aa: CASSHLRGGTGELFF
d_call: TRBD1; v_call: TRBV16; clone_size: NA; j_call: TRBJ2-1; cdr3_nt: TGTGCCAGCAGCCTCGGACAGGAAACCTACAATGAGCAGTTCTTC; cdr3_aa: CASSLGQETYNEQFF
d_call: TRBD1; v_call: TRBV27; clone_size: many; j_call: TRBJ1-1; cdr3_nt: TGTGCCAGCAGGGTACAGGGGCACACTGAAGCTTTCTTT; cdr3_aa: CASRVQGHTEAFF
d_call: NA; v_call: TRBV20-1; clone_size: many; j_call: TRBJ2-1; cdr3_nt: TGCAGTGCTAGAGATCGAAATTGGGGCTCCTCCTACAATGAGCAGTTCTTC; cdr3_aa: CSARDRNWGSSYNEQFF
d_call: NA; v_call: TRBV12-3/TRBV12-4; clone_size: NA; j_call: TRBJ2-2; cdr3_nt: TGTGCCAGCAATATCCGGGCGAACACCGGGGAGCTGTTTTTT; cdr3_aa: CASNIRANTGELFF
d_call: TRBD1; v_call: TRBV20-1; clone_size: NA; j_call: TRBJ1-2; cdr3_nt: TGCAGTGCTAGAGATGTGGAGGGGGCAAGCTATGGCTACACCTTC; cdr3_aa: CSARDVEGASYGYTF
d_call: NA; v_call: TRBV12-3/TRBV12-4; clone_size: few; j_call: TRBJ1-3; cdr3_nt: TGTGCCAGCAGACTGTCAGGTACCTCTGGAAACACCATATATTTT; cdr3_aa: CASRLSGTSGNTIYF
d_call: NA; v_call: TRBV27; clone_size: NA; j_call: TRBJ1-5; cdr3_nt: TGTGCCAGCACTCTCCGTGGAATTGGGGTGGTGGGGTGGCCCCAGCATTTT; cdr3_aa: CASTLRGIGVVGWPQHF
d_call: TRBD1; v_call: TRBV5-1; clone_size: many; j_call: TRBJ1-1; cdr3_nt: TGCGCCAGCAAACGGGACAGGGGGACCACTGAAGCTTTCTTT; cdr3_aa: CASKRDRGTTEAFF
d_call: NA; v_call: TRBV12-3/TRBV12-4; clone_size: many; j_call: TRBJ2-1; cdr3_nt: TGTGCCAGCAGTTTAGCGGGGATTTACAATGAGCAGTTCTTC; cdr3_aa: CASSLAGIYNEQFF
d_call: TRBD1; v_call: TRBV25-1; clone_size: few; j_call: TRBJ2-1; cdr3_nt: TGTGCCAGCACCGGGACAGGGGAGGTTGGTGAGCAGTTCTTC; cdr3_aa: CASTGTGEVGEQFF
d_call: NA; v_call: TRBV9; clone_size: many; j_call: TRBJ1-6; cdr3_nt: TGTGCCAGCAGTGTAGGGGGGCGGAATTCACCCCTCCACTTT; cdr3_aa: CASSVGGRNSPLHF
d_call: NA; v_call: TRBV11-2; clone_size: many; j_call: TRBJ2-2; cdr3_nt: TGTGCCAGCAGACAGGGTTGGACCGGGGAGCTGTTTTTT; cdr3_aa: CASRQGWTGELFF
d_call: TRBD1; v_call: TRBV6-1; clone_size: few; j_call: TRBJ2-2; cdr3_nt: TGTGCCAGCAGCGAGAGACAGGGGGCGAATCAAATGGCCGGGGAGCTGTTTTTT; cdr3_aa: CASSERQGANQMAGELFF
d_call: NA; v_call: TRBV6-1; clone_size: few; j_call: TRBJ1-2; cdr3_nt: TGTGCCAGCAGACAACCCGGGACACGGGCATTTCGGGGCTACACCTTC; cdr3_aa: CASRQPGTRAFRGYTF
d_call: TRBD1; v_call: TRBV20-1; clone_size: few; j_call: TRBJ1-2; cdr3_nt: TGCAGTGCCAGCAGGGGGGGGCTTCCTGGGCATGGCTACACCTTC; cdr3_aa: CSASRGGLPGHGYTF
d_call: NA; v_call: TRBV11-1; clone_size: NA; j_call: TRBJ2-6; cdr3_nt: TGTGCCAGCAGCTACAGCAGGTGGGGACTCGTCTCTGGGGCCAACGTCCTGACTTTC; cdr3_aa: CASSYSRWGLVSGANVLTF
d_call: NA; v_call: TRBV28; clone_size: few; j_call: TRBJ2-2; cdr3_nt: TGTGCCAGCAGTTTAGACCCCGGGGGGCGAACCGGGGAGCTGTTTTTT; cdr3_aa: CASSLDPGGRTGELFF
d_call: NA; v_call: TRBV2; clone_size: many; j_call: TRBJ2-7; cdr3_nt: TGTGCCAGCAGGGGTGGAGGATTGACCTACGAGCAGTACTTC; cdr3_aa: CASRGGGLTYEQYF
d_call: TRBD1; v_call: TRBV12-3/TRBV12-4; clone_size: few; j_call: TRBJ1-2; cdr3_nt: TGTGCCAGCAGTCCACGCGGGACAGCTAACTATGGCTACACCTTC; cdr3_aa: CASSPRGTANYGYTF
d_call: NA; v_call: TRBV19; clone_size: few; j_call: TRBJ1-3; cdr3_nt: TGTGCCAGTAGCGTCGAGAGACCGCCTGACACCATATATTTT; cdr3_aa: CASSVERPPDTIYF
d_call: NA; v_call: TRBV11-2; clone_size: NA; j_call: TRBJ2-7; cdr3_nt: TGTGCCAGCAGCCCCCCCACGGTCTACGAGCAGTACTTC; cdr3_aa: CASSPPTVYEQYF
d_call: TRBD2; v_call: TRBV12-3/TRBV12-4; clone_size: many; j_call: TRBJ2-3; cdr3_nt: TGTGCCAGCAGTCCAGCGGGGAGCACAGATACGCAGTATTTT; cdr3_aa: CASSPAGSTDTQYF
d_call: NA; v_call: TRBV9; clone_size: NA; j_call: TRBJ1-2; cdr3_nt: TGTGCCAGCAGCGCAGGCGACGGGCGCTATGGCTACACCTTC; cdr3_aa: CASSAGDGRYGYTF
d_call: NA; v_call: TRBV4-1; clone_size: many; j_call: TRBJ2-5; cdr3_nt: TGCGCCAGCAGCCCGGGCCCGGAAGAGACCCAGTACTTC; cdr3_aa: CASSPGPEETQYF
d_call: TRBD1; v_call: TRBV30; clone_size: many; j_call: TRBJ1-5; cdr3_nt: TGTGCCTGGAGCCGGGACAGGGGCAATCAGCCCCAGCATTTT; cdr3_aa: CAWSRDRGNQPQHF
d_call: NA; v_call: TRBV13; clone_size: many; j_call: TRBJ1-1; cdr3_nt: TGTGCCAGCAGCTTAGTGGTCCCTTTCACTGAAGCTTTCTTT; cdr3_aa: CASSLVVPFTEAFF
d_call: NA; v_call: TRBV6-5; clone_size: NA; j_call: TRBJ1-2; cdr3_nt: TGTGCCAGCAGTTACTCGATCCAGTTGGCGGGCTACACCTTC; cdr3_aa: CASSYSIQLAGYTF
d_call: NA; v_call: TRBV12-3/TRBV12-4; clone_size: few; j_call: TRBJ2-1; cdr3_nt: TGTGCCAGCAGCTCAAACAGGGTCGGGGAGCAGTTCTTC; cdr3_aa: CASSSNRVGEQFF
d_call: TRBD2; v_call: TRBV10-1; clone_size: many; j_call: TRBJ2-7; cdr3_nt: TGCGCCAGCAGTGAGTCTCAGGTAGCGGGGCCTTACGAGCAGTACTTC; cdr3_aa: CASSESQVAGPYEQYF
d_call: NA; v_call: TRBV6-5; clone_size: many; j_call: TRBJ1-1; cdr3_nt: TGTGCCAGCAGTTACGCCCCTATGAACACTGAAGCTTTCTTT; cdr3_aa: CASSYAPMNTEAFF
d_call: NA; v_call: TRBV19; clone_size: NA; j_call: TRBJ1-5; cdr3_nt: TGTGCCAGTAGTATGGGTAATAGCAATCAGCCCCAGCATTTT; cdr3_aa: CASSMGNSNQPQHF
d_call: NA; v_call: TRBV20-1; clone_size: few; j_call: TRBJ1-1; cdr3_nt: TGCAGTGCTAGAGGTCCGACAGGAGGGAACACTGAAGCTTTCTTT; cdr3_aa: CSARGPTGGNTEAFF
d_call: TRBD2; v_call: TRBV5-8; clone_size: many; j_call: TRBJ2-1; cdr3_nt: TGTGCCAGCAGCCCGGCAGCGGGGCAATACAATGAGCAGTTCTTC; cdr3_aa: CASSPAAGQYNEQFF
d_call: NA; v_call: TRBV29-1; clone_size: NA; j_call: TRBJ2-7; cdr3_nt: TGCAGCGCCTTCCGGGGCTACGAGCAGTACTTC; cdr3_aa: CSAFRGYEQYF
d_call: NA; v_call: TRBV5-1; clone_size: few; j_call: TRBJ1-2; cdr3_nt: TGCGCCAGCAGCTTGGCCGCGGCTTCTAACTATGGCTACACCTTC; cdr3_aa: CASSLAAASNYGYTF
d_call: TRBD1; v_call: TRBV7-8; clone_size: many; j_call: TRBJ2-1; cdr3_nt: TGTGCCAGCACCTGGGGGGGGACAGGGAAATATGAGCAGTTCTTC; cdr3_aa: CASTWGGTGKYEQFF
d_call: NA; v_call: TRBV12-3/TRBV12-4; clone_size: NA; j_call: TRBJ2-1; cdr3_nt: TGTGCCAGCAGTTTTGTAATGAATGAGCAGTTCTTC; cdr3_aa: CASSFVMNEQFF
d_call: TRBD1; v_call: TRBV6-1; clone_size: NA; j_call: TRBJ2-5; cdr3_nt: TGTGCCAGCAGTCCTCCCGGGACAGGGCAATCGGAGACCCAGTACTTC; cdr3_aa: CASSPPGTGQSETQYF
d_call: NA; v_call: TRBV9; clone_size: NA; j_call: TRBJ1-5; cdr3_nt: TGTGCCAGCAGCGTAGACTCTCATAGCAATCAGCCCCAGCATTTT; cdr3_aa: CASSVDSHSNQPQHF
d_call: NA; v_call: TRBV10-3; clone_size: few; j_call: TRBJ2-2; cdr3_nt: TGTGCCATCAGTGACCAGGGCTGGAACACCGGGGAGCTGTTTTTT; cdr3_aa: CAISDQGWNTGELFF
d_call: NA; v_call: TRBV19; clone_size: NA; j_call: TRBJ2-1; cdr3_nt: TGTGCCAGTAGTTCGGACAGAGCTTTTTACAATGAGCAGTTCTTC; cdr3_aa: CASSSDRAFYNEQFF
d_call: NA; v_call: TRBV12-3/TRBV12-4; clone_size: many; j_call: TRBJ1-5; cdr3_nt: TGTGCCAGCAGTTCGACTACGACTGGGACGATAAATCAGCCCCAGCATTTT; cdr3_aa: CASSSTTTGTINQPQHF
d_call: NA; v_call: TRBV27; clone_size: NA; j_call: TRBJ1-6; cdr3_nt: TGTGCCAGCAGTCCACAATATAATTCACCCCTCCACTTT; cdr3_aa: CASSPQYNSPLHF
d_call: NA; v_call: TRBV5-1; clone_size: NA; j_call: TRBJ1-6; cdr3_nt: TGCGCCAGCGCCGAGAGTAATCCACCCCTCCACTTT; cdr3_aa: CASAESNPPLHF
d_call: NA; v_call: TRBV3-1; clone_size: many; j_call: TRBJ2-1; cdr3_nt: TGTGCCAGCAGCCAAGAAGCGGTATACAATGAGCAGTTCTTC; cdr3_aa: CASSQEAVYNEQFF
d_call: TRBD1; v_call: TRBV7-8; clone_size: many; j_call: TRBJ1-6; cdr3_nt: TGTGCCAGCAGCGACAACAGGGGGCATTCACCCCTCCACTTT; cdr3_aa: CASSDNRGHSPLHF
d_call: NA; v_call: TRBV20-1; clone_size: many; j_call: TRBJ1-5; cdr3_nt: TGCAGTGCTAATTCAGGGATTTTAAGCAATCAGCCCCAGCATTTT; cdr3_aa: CSANSGILSNQPQHF
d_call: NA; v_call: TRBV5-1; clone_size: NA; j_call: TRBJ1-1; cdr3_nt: TGCGCCAGCAGCTTGGAGGTCAGGGCAGCGGGTGCTTTCTTT; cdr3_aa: CASSLEVRAAGAFF
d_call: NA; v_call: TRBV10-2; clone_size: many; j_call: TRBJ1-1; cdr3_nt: TGCGCCAGCAGTGACTTCAGGGTTAACACTGAAGCTTTCTTT; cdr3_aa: CASSDFRVNTEAFF
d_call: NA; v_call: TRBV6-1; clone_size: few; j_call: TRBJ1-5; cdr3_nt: TGTGCCAGCAGTGAAGCGCTTCAAGTGGGGGAAGGTCAGCCCCAGCATTTT; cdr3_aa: CASSEALQVGEGQPQHF
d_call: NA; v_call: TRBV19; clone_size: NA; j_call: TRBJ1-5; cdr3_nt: TGTGCCAGTAGTTCGGGGGCGAGCCAGCCCCAGCATTTT; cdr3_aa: CASSSGASQPQHF
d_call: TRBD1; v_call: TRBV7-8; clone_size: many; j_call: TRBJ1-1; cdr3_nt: TGTGCCAGCAGCCCAGGACAGGGACCTTTCTTT; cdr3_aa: CASSPGQGPFF
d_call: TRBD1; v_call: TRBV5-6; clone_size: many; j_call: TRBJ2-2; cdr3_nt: TGTGCCAGCAGATACCGGGACAGGGAGGTGGCCGGGGAGCTGTTTTTT; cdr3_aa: CASRYRDREVAGELFF
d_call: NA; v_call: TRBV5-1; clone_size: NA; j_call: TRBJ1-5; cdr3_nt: TGTGCCAGCAGCGGAGAGGGGGGCTTGGATCAGCTTCAGCATTTT; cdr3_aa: CASSGEGGLDQLQHF